Below, 20 T cell receptor beta chains from the same sample are listed, as sequenced in a study of CXCR3-negative and CXCR3-positive naive CD8 T cells. Broader study findings: The study found more hydrophobic TRB CDR3s in CXCR3-positive naive cells than in CXCR3-negative naive cells.

Their cognate antigens are unknown. Each TRB cDNA library was prepared by 5' RACE (with UMI labels). TCRdb reprocessed the 5' RACE reads and keeps a single row for each CDR3 protein, giving no DNA. Recorded for this sample: tens of thousands of distinct CDR3 sequences. Sequenced input: naive CXCR3+ CD8+ T cells from blood. Subset of the sample: CD45RO-CCR7+CD27+CD95- naive CD8+ T cells expressing CXCR3 (TNR3+). The source of these receptors is a human donor in good health. Some clones in this sample may be carry-over from other donors' samples.

The gene calls are TRBV13 and TRBJ2-5; with no DNA, the TCRdb D assignment of TRBD1 cannot be verified. CDR3 size: 18 residues. CDR1 is PRHDT and CDR2 is FYEKMQ in the germline V gene (reference sequence). CDR3 sequence reads: CATTGQGDRDYQQETQYF.

The rearrangement joins TRBV7-6 to TRBJ2-7; TCRdb calls TRBD1, which cannot be checked without DNA. In germline, CDR1 is SGHVS, CDR2 FNYEAQ. The CDR3 loop spans 14 amino acids. The CDR3 loop is CASSLRTDSYEQYF.

The chain recombines TRBV5-1 with TRBJ2-1; TCRdb gives TRBD1 as the D gene, but with no DNA this cannot be confirmed. Germline V gives CDR1 SGHRS, CDR2 YFSETQ. This CDR3 is built from 15 residues. CDR3 protein: CASSLSGTGINEQFF.

The J gene is TRBJ2-7, the V gene TRBV20-1. This CDR3 is 13 amino acids long. The V gene's germline CDR1 is DFQATT and CDR2 SNEGSKA (reference sequence). CDR3 in amino acids: CSARVQSSYEQYF.

V gene TRBV27 combines with J gene TRBJ2-1. The CDR3 is made up of 14 amino acids. CDR1 and CDR2 (germline): MNHEY, SMNVEV (reference sequence). The CDR3: CASSWRGSYNEQFF.

The chain employs TRBV11-2 and TRBJ1-2. The CDR3 length is 15 residues. The germline CDR1 and CDR2 sequences are SGHAT and FQNNGV. CDR3 sequence: CASSLDLAANYGYTF.

The chain couples TRBV15 to TRBJ2-3; no DNA is available, so the TRBD1 call from TCRdb remains unchecked. CDR3 size: 16 residues. CDR1 and CDR2 from the germline V gene are LNHNV and YYDKDF (reference sequence). CDR3 sequence reads: CATSRGRGGHADTQYF.

J is TRBJ1-4 and V is TRBV27. There are 13 residues in the CDR3. Germline V gene sequence: CDR1 MNHEY, CDR2 SMNVEV (reference sequence). The CDR3 reads CASYSTVGEKLFF.

V gene TRBV7-2 combines with J gene TRBJ2-5; absent DNA, TCRdb's TRBD2 call cannot be checked. The CDR3 is made up of 19 amino acids. CDR1 and CDR2 (germline): SGHTA, FQGNSA. The CDR3 loop reads CASSSNSPLAGVAQETQYF.

J is TRBJ1-1 and V is TRBV7-2; TCRdb names TRBD1, which stays unverified in the absence of DNA. Germline CDR1 is SGHTA and CDR2 is FQGNSA. This CDR3 contains 16 residues. This CDR3 reads CASSLGPPVMNTEAFF.

The V call is TRBV29-1, the J call TRBJ2-1; the TRBD1 assignment by TCRdb is unverifiable without DNA. This CDR3 comprises 13 residues. From germline, CDR1 is SQVTM and CDR2 ANQGSEA. CDR3 amino acids: CSVDEGAGNEQFF.

V is TRBV7-6 and J is TRBJ2-1; TCRdb gives TRBD2 as the D gene, but with no DNA this cannot be confirmed. The CDR3 consists of 14 residues. Germline CDR1 and CDR2: SGHVS and FNYEAQ. The CDR3 sequence: CASSQGTTLNEQFF.

The chain joins TRBV10-1 to TRBJ1-2; the D call of TRBD1 rests on TCRdb alone, since no DNA is present to check it. The CDR3 is 16 amino acids. Germline V gives CDR1 WNHNN, CDR2 SYGVQD (reference sequence). The CDR3 spells CAITPGQSGLGYGYTF.

CDR3 in amino acids: CASSLTGKGNQPQHF. V is TRBV4-1 and J is TRBJ1-5; the TRBD1 assignment by TCRdb is unverifiable without DNA. This CDR3 has 15 amino acids. CDR1 MGHRA and CDR2 YSYEKL come from the germline V gene.

The chain carries TRBV3-1 and TRBJ2-7. The CDR3 length is 15 residues. The germline gives CDR1 LGHDT, CDR2 YNNKEL (reference sequence). This chain's CDR3 is CASSQDSLSSYEQYF.

The V call is TRBV6-1, the J call TRBJ2-2. The CDR3 has 13 residues. Germline CDR1 reads MNHNS; CDR2 reads SASEGT. The CDR3: CASSEWAYGELFF.

The rearrangement uses TRBV14 and TRBJ2-3. The CDR3 length is 15 residues. From germline, CDR1 is SGHDN and CDR2 FVKESK. CDR3 sequence: CASSQVLAHTDTQYF.

The gene calls are TRBV28 and TRBJ2-6. Germline V lookup: CDR1 MDHEN, CDR2 SYDVKM. The CDR3 covers 12 residues. This chain's CDR3 is CAAGSGANVLTF.

The chain joins TRBV14 to TRBJ2-7; the TCRdb D gene call, TRBD1, has no DNA to confirm it. The length of the CDR3 is 16 residues. CDR1 is SGHDN and CDR2 is FVKESK in the germline V gene. This CDR3 is CASSPPRGQNSYEQYF.

The rearrangement links TRBV10-3 to TRBJ2-5; TCRdb lists TRBD1, though no DNA is available to test this call. Germline CDR1 and CDR2: ENHRY and SYGVKD. The CDR3 covers 17 residues. CDR3: CAISEFKNRASGETQYF.